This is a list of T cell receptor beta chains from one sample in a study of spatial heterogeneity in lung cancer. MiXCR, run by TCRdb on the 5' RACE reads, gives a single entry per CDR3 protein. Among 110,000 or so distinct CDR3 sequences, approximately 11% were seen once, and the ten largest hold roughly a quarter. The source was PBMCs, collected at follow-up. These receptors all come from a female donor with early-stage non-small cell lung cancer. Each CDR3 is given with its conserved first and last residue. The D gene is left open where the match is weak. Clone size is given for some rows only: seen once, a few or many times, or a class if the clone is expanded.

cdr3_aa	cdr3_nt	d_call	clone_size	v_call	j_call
CASRWPGLGNTGELFF	TGTGCCAGCAGGTGGCCGGGACTGGGGAACACCGGGGAGCTGTTTTTT	.	.	TRBV7-2	TRBJ2-2
CASSGSGQPGQPQHF	TGTGCCAGCAGTGGTTCAGGGCAGCCAGGTCAGCCCCAGCATTTT	.	.	TRBV27	TRBJ1-5
CAWSQRDTQYF	TGTGCCTGGAGTCAGAGAGATACGCAGTATTTT	.	many	TRBV30	TRBJ2-3
CASSGLAESRDEQFF	TGTGCCAGCAGTGGACTAGCGGAGTCTAGGGATGAGCAGTTCTTC	TRBD2	few	TRBV2	TRBJ2-1
CASSQGTGELKAPDQPQHF	TGCGCCAGCAGCCAAGGGACAGGGGAGCTAAAAGCACCGGACCAGCCCCAGCATTTT	TRBD1	few	TRBV5-1	TRBJ1-5
CASSLGGAIAFF	TGTGCCAGCAGTTTGGGGGGGGCGATAGCTTTCTTT	.	.	TRBV12-3/TRBV12-4	TRBJ1-1
CAWSENSPLHF	TGTGCCTGGAGTGAGAATTCACCCCTCCACTTT	.	.	TRBV30	TRBJ1-6
CASSYGARANTEAFF	TGTGCCAGCAGTTACGGTGCCAGGGCGAACACTGAAGCTTTCTTT	.	many	TRBV6-5	TRBJ1-1
CSVAEFSGNTIYF	TGCAGCGTTGCCGAGTTCTCCGGAAACACCATATATTTT	.	many	TRBV29-1	TRBJ1-3
CASSLGAGLDTEAFF	TGTGCCAGCAGCTTAGGGGCAGGGTTGGACACTGAAGCTTTCTTT	.	many	TRBV7-2	TRBJ1-1
CASSLSVRGLNTEAFF	TGCGCCAGCAGCTTGAGCGTCAGGGGGCTGAACACTGAAGCTTTCTTT	TRBD1	.	TRBV5-1	TRBJ1-1
CSVVGTGVAGANVLTF	TGCAGCGTAGTAGGGACAGGGGTAGCCGGGGCCAACGTCCTGACTTTC	TRBD1	many	TRBV29-1	TRBJ2-6
CASTGGRGRAPQHF	TGTGCCAGCACGGGTGGCAGGGGGCGTGCGCCCCAGCATTTT	TRBD1	many	TRBV28	TRBJ1-5
CASRQTKFLNSPLHF	TGTGCCAGCAGGCAGACGAAGTTTCTAAATTCACCCCTCCACTTT	.	few	TRBV7-9	TRBJ1-6
CASSKGLPDGNNEQFF	TGTGCCAGCAGCAAAGGACTCCCGGATGGGAACAATGAGCAGTTCTTC	.	few	TRBV14	TRBJ2-1
CSVLDRSRTGRLAGISEQFF	TGCAGCGTCCTCGACCGTTCAAGGACCGGCAGGCTAGCGGGAATCAGTGAGCAGTTCTTC	TRBD2	few	TRBV29-1	TRBJ2-1
CASSGTSGKNNEQFF	TGTGCCAGCAGCGGGACTAGCGGGAAGAACAATGAGCAGTTCTTC	TRBD2	few	TRBV7-9	TRBJ2-1
CASGDSYSNQPQHF	TGTGCCAGTGGGGACAGCTATAGCAATCAGCCCCAGCATTTT	TRBD1	.	TRBV27	TRBJ1-5
CASSTSFGAQGGEKLFF	TGTGCCAGCAGTACCAGTTTTGGGGCCCAAGGAGGGGAAAAACTGTTTTTT	.	many	TRBV28	TRBJ1-4
CASSYSAGGHHNEQFF	TGTGCCAGCAGTTACTCTGCGGGAGGGCACCACAATGAGCAGTTCTTC	TRBD2	.	TRBV6-5	TRBJ2-1
CASSESTPSYEQYF	TGCGCCAGCAGTGAGTCGACACCTTCCTACGAGCAGTACTTC	.	.	TRBV10-2	TRBJ2-7
CASSKTPKHYGYTF	TGTGCCAGCAGCAAGACTCCTAAGCACTATGGCTACACCTTC	.	many	TRBV6-5	TRBJ1-2
CASSYRWDTSYEQYF	TGTGCCAGCAGTTACAGATGGGATACCTCCTACGAGCAGTACTTC	.	few	TRBV6-5	TRBJ2-7
CSARTSGSSWTRDTQYF	TGCAGTGCTAGGACTAGCGGGAGTTCCTGGACACGGGATACGCAGTATTTT	TRBD2	many	TRBV20-1	TRBJ2-3
CASTTRGQGARQPQHF	TGTGCCAGCACTACCAGGGGACAGGGGGCTCGACAGCCCCAGCATTTT	TRBD1	.	TRBV28	TRBJ1-5
CASRNMVRWTGTHYGYTF	TGTGCCAGCAGGAATATGGTTAGATGGACAGGAACGCACTATGGCTACACCTTC	TRBD1	.	TRBV7-2	TRBJ1-2
CASSLKQENTEAFF	TGTGCCAGCAGCCTAAAACAGGAGAACACTGAAGCTTTCTTT	.	.	TRBV11-3	TRBJ1-1
CASEGSHEQFF	TGTGCCAGCGAGGGTAGCCATGAGCAGTTCTTC	.	.	TRBV3-1	TRBJ2-1
CATSEGGRAAYNEQFF	TGTGCCACCAGTGAGGGTGGGAGGGCCGCCTACAATGAGCAGTTCTTC	TRBD2	.	TRBV24-1	TRBJ2-1
CASSARSGTSGYNEQFF	TGTGCCAGCAGCGCCCGATCCGGGACTAGCGGTTACAATGAGCAGTTCTTC	TRBD2	few	TRBV9	TRBJ2-1
CASSYSGLRNEQFF	TGTGCCAGCAGTTATTCCGGGCTCCGCAATGAGCAGTTCTTC	.	.	TRBV6-2/TRBV6-3	TRBJ2-1
CASNQAVDTEAFF	TGTGCCAGCAACCAAGCGGTGGACACTGAAGCTTTCTTT	.	few	TRBV3-1	TRBJ1-1
CATSRTPGTISSEQFF	TGTGCCACCAGCAGAACCCCCGGAACAATCAGCAGTGAGCAGTTCTTC	.	.	TRBV15	TRBJ2-1
CASSSTSGTGANVLTF	TGTGCCAGCAGCTCGACTAGCGGGACTGGGGCCAACGTCCTGACTTTC	TRBD2	.	TRBV7-3	TRBJ2-6
CASSINPRESSGNTIYF	TGTGCCAGCAGCATAAACCCGAGGGAAAGCTCTGGAAACACCATATATTTT	.	.	TRBV9	TRBJ1-3
CASHVSNEQFF	TGCGCCAGCCATGTCTCCAATGAGCAGTTCTTC	.	.	TRBV5-1	TRBJ2-1
CASSLSKTGGYEQYF	TGTGCCAGCAGTCTTTCCAAGACAGGGGGTTACGAGCAGTACTTC	TRBD1	.	TRBV28	TRBJ2-7
CATVAGGSYNEQFF	TGTGCCACTGTGGCGGGAGGGTCCTACAATGAGCAGTTCTTC	TRBD2	many	TRBV10-3	TRBJ2-1
CASSGSTGPNTEAFF	TGCGCCAGCAGCGGATCGACAGGACCGAACACTGAAGCTTTCTTT	.	few	TRBV5-1	TRBJ1-1
CASSSRGTVSGANVLTF	TGTGCCAGCAGTTCAAGGGGGACAGTCTCTGGGGCCAACGTCCTGACTTTC	TRBD1	few	TRBV27	TRBJ2-6
CASSSSGRGNQPQHF	TGTGCCAGCAGCTCCTCCGGACGGGGCAATCAGCCCCAGCATTTT	.	.	TRBV7-2	TRBJ1-5
CASSLKGAYNEQFF	TGTGCCAGCAGCCTCAAGGGGGCCTACAATGAGCAGTTCTTC	.	few	TRBV7-3	TRBJ2-1
CASSLINQAYEQYF	TGTGCCAGCAGCTTAATAAACCAGGCCTACGAGCAGTACTTC	.	many	TRBV11-2	TRBJ2-7
CASSIVDRDYNEQFF	TGCGCCAGCAGCATAGTGGACAGGGATTACAATGAGCAGTTCTTC	TRBD1	.	TRBV5-1	TRBJ2-1
CSVVVSTDTQYF	TGCAGCGTTGTTGTTAGCACAGATACGCAGTATTTT	.	.	TRBV29-1	TRBJ2-3
CASSASYGTSGTSSEQFF	TGTGCCAGCAGCGCTTCCTACGGGACTAGCGGGACTAGTAGTGAGCAGTTCTTC	TRBD2	few	TRBV9	TRBJ2-1
CSVAGVTYEQYF	TGCAGCGTTGCAGGGGTCACCTACGAGCAGTACTTC	.	few	TRBV29-1	TRBJ2-7
CSASFPLGQNEQFF	TGCAGTGCTAGTTTCCCTTTGGGCCAGAATGAGCAGTTCTTC	.	many	TRBV20-1	TRBJ2-1
CASSDRLAYGYTF	TGTGCCAGTTCGGACCGCCTAGCCTATGGCTACACCTTC	.	.	TRBV6-2/TRBV6-3	TRBJ1-2
CASSSGPGLAVTDTQYF	TGTGCCAGCAGCTCCGGACCGGGACTAGCGGTTACAGATACGCAGTATTTT	TRBD2	few	TRBV7-9	TRBJ2-3
CATSERTSPQFF	TGTGCCACCAGCGAGAGGACTAGCCCGCAGTTCTTC	TRBD2	few	TRBV15	TRBJ2-1
CASSYSGSNQPQHF	TGTGCCAGCAGTTATTCTGGTAGCAATCAGCCCCAGCATTTT	.	few	TRBV6-5	TRBJ1-5
CASSPGATGANVLTF	TGTGCCAGCAGCCCGGGGGCCACTGGGGCCAACGTCCTGACTTTC	.	.	TRBV7-3	TRBJ2-6
CASSLAGGVETQYF	TGTGCCAGCAGCTTGGCAGGGGGCGTAGAGACCCAGTACTTC	TRBD1	.	TRBV11-3	TRBJ2-5
CASSQNVGGSQTGTSYEQYF	TGTGCCAGCAGCCAAAACGTCGGGGGCAGCCAAACAGGCACTTCCTACGAGCAGTACTTC	.	.	TRBV3-1	TRBJ2-7
CSARDEGQSWQPQHF	TGCAGTGCTAGAGATGAGGGACAGTCATGGCAGCCCCAGCATTTT	TRBD1	.	TRBV20-1	TRBJ1-5
CASSFGMGNNEQFF	TGTGCCAGCAGCTTCGGGATGGGTAACAATGAGCAGTTCTTC	.	.	TRBV5-4	TRBJ2-1
CASRPSNQPQHF	TGTGCCAGTAGGCCTAGCAATCAGCCCCAGCATTTT	.	many	TRBV2	TRBJ1-5
CASTGQGTLQPQHF	TGTGCCAGTACCGGACAGGGGACCCTTCAGCCCCAGCATTTT	TRBD1	few	TRBV19	TRBJ1-5